A selection of T cell receptor beta chains follows, all from one sample in a study of T-cell memory formation after mild COVID-19. MiXCR, run by TCRdb on the 5' RACE reads, gives a single entry per CDR3 protein. The table records about 110,000 distinct CDR3 sequences, roughly a sixth of them present only once. Sequenced sample: PBMCs or a T cell subset sorted from them (not recorded which). Source of these receptors: a man between 18 and 29 years old who had mild COVID-19 (a few samples of this study predate the infection). Cell type and time point are not known. Both conserved end residues are part of each CDR3. Each record gives: D gene, J gene, clone size, V gene, CDR3 protein, CDR3 DNA. A D gene is named only where the DNA matches it firmly. Only some rows state a clone size, as once, few, many or a class for expanded clones.

- | TRBJ2-1 | few | TRBV7-8 | CASSAGRSSYNEQFF | TGTGCCAGCAGCGCGGGACGGAGCTCCTACAATGAGCAGTTCTTC
- | TRBJ1-6 | few | TRBV5-1 | CASSLFRSSYNSPLHF | TGCGCCAGCAGCTTGTTTCGGAGCTCCTATAATTCACCCCTCCACTTT
- | TRBJ2-4 | few | TRBV7-9 | CASSLEGNIQYF | TGTGCCAGCAGCTTAGAGGGGAACATTCAGTACTTC
- | TRBJ1-1 | - | TRBV7-9 | CASSLAKGGDTEAFF | TGTGCCAGCAGCTTAGCTAAGGGTGGGGACACTGAAGCTTTCTTT
- | TRBJ2-2 | few | TRBV5-1 | CASSLVAGTGELFF | TGCGCCAGCAGCTTGGTAGCAGGGACCGGGGAGCTGTTTTTT
- | TRBJ2-6 | few | TRBV7-3 | CASSYPGSGANVLTF | TGTGCCAGCAGCTATCCGGGGTCTGGGGCCAACGTCCTGACTTTC
TRBD1 | TRBJ2-7 | - | TRBV3-1 | CASSQGTGGYYEQYF | TGTGCCAGCAGCCAAGGTACAGGGGGCTACTACGAGCAGTACTTC
TRBD2 | TRBJ2-5 | - | TRBV7-2 | CASSSGTSKETQYF | TGTGCCAGCAGCTCCGGGACTAGCAAAGAGACCCAGTACTTC
- | TRBJ2-3 | few | TRBV5-1 | CASSPDWSLSTDTQYF | TGCGCCAGCAGCCCAGACTGGAGTCTTAGCACAGATACGCAGTATTTT
- | TRBJ2-5 | few | TRBV7-2 | CASSYRGPGGETQYF | TGTGCCAGCAGCTATCGGGGGCCCGGGGGTGAGACCCAGTACTTC
- | TRBJ2-2 | - | TRBV4-3 | CASSHNRVMSGELFF | TGCGCCAGCAGCCACAACAGGGTGATGTCCGGGGAGCTGTTTTTT
- | TRBJ2-7 | few | TRBV4-2 | CASSLSPSGPYEQYF | TGTGCCAGCAGCCTCAGTCCCAGCGGGCCCTACGAGCAGTACTTC
- | TRBJ2-5 | - | TRBV3-1 | CASSHPAGGIRETQYF | TGTGCCAGCAGCCACCCCGCAGGGGGGATCAGAGAGACCCAGTACTTC
- | TRBJ1-1 | few | TRBV7-9 | CASSFLGETEAFF | TGTGCCAGCAGCTTTTTAGGGGAAACTGAAGCTTTCTTT
TRBD2 | TRBJ2-5 | - | TRBV18 | CASSPTLAEETQYF | TGTGCCAGCTCACCAACACTAGCGGAAGAGACCCAGTACTTC
- | TRBJ2-3 | once | TRBV7-2 | CASSLGFGWDTQYF | TGTGCCAGCAGCTTAGGGTTCGGTTGGGATACGCAGTATTTT
TRBD1 | TRBJ2-2 | few | TRBV7-9 | CASSLSGGNTGELFF | TGTGCCAGCAGCTTATCAGGGGGCAACACCGGGGAGCTGTTTTTT
- | TRBJ2-4 | many | TRBV29-1 | CSVGLAGKNIQYF | TGCAGCGTTGGTTTGGCGGGCAAAAACATTCAGTACTTC
- | TRBJ1-5 | few | TRBV12-3/TRBV12-4 | CASRPQVLNNQPQHF | TGTGCCAGCAGGCCTCAGGTTCTAAACAATCAGCCCCAGCATTTT
- | TRBJ2-1 | - | TRBV20-1 | CSARTPGVNEQFF | TGCAGTGCTCGAACCCCAGGGGTGAATGAGCAGTTCTTC
TRBD1 | TRBJ2-5 | many | TRBV20-1 | CSARDGQGLQETQYF | TGCAGTGCTAGAGACGGACAGGGTCTCCAAGAGACCCAGTACTTC
- | TRBJ2-2 | few | TRBV20-1 | CSAITNTGELFF | TGCAGTGCTATCACGAACACCGGGGAGCTGTTTTTT
- | TRBJ2-5 | few | TRBV7-2 | CASSSRRPITQETQYF | TGTGCCAGCAGCTCCCGACGTCCGATCACGCAAGAGACCCAGTACTTC
TRBD2 | TRBJ2-2 | few | TRBV9 | CASSRGEGGTGELFF | TGTGCCAGCAGCCGCGGGGAGGGAGGCACCGGGGAGCTGTTTTTT
TRBD1 | TRBJ1-2 | few | TRBV5-6 | CASSLAGGGYGYTF | TGTGCCAGCAGCTTGGCAGGGGGCGGCTATGGCTACACCTTC
- | TRBJ2-2 | - | TRBV5-1 | CASSLHGVDTGELFF | TGCGCCAGCAGCCTCCATGGGGTTGACACCGGGGAGCTGTTTTTT
- | TRBJ2-7 | - | TRBV30 | CAWSPAPTGASYEQYF | TGTGCCTGGAGCCCGGCGCCGACAGGCGCCTCCTACGAGCAGTACTTC
TRBD1 | TRBJ2-2 | - | TRBV25-1 | CASKEQGAGELFF | TGTGCCAGCAAGGAACAGGGGGCCGGGGAGCTGTTTTTT
- | TRBJ2-5 | few | TRBV11-2 | CASSPGGAGETQYF | TGTGCCAGCAGCCCCGGCGGGGCTGGGGAGACCCAGTACTTC
- | TRBJ1-4 | many | TRBV7-8 | CASSLAGGNEKLFF | TGTGCCAGCAGCTTAGCGGGGGGCAATGAAAAACTGTTTTTT
- | TRBJ1-2 | - | TRBV5-1 | CASSSGQYGYTF | TGCGCCAGCAGCTCCGGACAATATGGCTACACCTTC
- | TRBJ2-3 | few | TRBV7-3 | CASSTSGAEGTQYF | TGTGCCAGCAGCACATCAGGGGCCGAGGGAACGCAGTATTTT
- | TRBJ1-2 | few | TRBV6-5 | CASSYDSYYGYTF | TGTGCCAGCAGCTACGACAGCTACTATGGCTACACCTTC
- | TRBJ2-7 | - | TRBV7-2 | CASSPQSSDGEQYF | TGTGCCAGCAGCCCACAATCATCGGACGGCGAGCAGTACTTC
- | TRBJ1-1 | - | TRBV12-3/TRBV12-4 | CASTPQVGTEAFF | TGTGCCAGCACCCCCCAAGTCGGCACTGAAGCTTTCTTT
- | TRBJ1-3 | many | TRBV11-2 | CASSRNPKGLSGNTIYF | TGTGCCAGCAGCCGAAACCCCAAGGGCCTCTCTGGAAACACCATATATTTT
- | TRBJ1-5 | few | TRBV7-2 | CASSLEAGYQPQHF | TGTGCCAGCAGCTTAGAGGCAGGTTATCAGCCCCAGCATTTT
- | TRBJ2-3 | - | TRBV2 | CASSELGQVLVDTQYF | TGTGCCAGCAGTGAATTAGGCCAAGTATTAGTCGATACGCAGTATTTT
- | TRBJ2-7 | - | TRBV5-1 | CASSSDYEQYF | TGCGCCAGCAGCTCCGACTACGAGCAGTACTTC
TRBD1 | TRBJ2-5 | many | TRBV5-1 | CASSPGTVQETQYF | TGCGCCAGCAGCCCCGGGACAGTCCAAGAGACCCAGTACTTC
- | TRBJ2-3 | - | TRBV20-1 | CSAGSSTDTQYF | TGCAGTGCGGGGAGCAGTACAGATACGCAGTATTTT
TRBD1 | TRBJ1-6 | - | TRBV4-2 | CASSQPQGAYNSPLHF | TGTGCCAGCAGCCAGCCCCAGGGGGCGTATAATTCACCCCTCCACTTT
- | TRBJ2-2 | few | TRBV4-2 | CASSQLQNTGELFF | TGTGCCAGCAGCCAGCTACAGAACACCGGGGAGCTGTTTTTT
TRBD2 | TRBJ2-1 | few | TRBV5-1 | CASSLGGLSSYNEQFF | TGCGCCAGCAGCTTGGGGGGACTAAGCTCCTACAATGAGCAGTTCTTC
- | TRBJ2-7 | - | TRBV6-2/TRBV6-3 | CASRHGRGREQYF | TGTGCCAGCAGGCACGGACGGGGTCGAGAGCAGTACTTC
- | TRBJ2-7 | - | TRBV25-1 | CASSDDYASEQYF | TGTGCCAGCAGTGACGATTATGCAAGCGAGCAGTACTTC